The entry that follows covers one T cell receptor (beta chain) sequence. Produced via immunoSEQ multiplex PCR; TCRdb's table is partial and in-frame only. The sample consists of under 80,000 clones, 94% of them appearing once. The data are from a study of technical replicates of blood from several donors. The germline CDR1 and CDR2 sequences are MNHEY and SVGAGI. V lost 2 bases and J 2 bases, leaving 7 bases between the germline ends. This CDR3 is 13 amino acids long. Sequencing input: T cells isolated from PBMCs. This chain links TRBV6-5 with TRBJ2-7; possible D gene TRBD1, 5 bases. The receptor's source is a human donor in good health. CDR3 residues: CASSYRQTYEQYF. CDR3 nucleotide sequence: TGTGCCAGCAGTTACCGACAGACCTACGAGCAGTACTTC.